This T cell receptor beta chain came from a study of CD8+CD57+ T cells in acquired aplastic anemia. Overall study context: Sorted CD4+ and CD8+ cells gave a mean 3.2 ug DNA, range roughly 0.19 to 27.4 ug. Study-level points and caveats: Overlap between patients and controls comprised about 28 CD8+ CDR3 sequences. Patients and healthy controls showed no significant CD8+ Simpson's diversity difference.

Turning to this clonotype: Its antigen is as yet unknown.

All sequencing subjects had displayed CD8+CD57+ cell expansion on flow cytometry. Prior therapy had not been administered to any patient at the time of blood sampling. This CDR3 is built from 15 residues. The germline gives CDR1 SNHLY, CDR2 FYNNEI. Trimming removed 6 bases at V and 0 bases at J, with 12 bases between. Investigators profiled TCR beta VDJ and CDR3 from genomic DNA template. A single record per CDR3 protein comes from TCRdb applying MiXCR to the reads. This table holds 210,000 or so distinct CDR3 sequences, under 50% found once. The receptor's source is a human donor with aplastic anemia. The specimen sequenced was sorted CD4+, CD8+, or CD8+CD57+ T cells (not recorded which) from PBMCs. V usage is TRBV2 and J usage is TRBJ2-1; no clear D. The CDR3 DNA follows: TGTGCCAGCAGCCCTGGGTCCGGCTCCTACAATGAGCAGTTCTTC. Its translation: CASSPGSGSYNEQFF. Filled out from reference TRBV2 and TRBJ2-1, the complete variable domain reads EPEVTQTPSHQVTQMGQEVILRCVPISNHLYFYWYRQILGQKVEFLVSFYNNEISEKSEIFDDQFSVERPDGSNFTLKIRSTKLEDSAMYFCASSPGSGSYNEQFFGPGTRLTVL.